The clone carrying this T cell receptor (beta chain) was seen repeatedly, ten times or more. A junction end diverges from the germline sequence, so it may reflect a read error. CDR3 regions of TCR beta were amplified from RNA transcripts. The library came from an HTBI-primed first-round RT-PCR and a second-round multiplex PCR. TCRdb independently ran MiXCR on the multiplex PCR reads; one entry per CDR3 protein. Here the sample spans fewer than 350,000 distinct CDR3 sequences, 17% being singletons. The data originate from a study of Graves' ophthalmopathy and Graves' hyperthyroidism. Overall study context: The collection of peripheral blood took place at initial diagnosis, before any treatment.

The sequence came from an adult man with Graves' ophthalmopathy. The sequenced material came from peripheral blood.

CDR3 amino acids: CASSEAAGNIEAFF. The CDR3 coding sequence is TGCGCCAGCAGTGAAGCAGCCGGTAACATTGAAGCTTTCTTT. The chain couples TRBV10-2 to TRBJ1-1; D is uncertain. The CDR3 loop spans 14 amino acids. Germline CDR1 is WSHSY and CDR2 is SAAADI.